This T cell receptor (beta chain) was documented in a study of cytotoxic CD8 clonotypes in ibrutinib-treated CLL. The wider study: Researchers reported approximately twelve relapsed/refractory and approximately 16 treatment-naive patients, 17 to 18 of them IGHV unmutated.

This clone was picked up a small number of times. The antigen is undetermined. This CDR3 has 14 amino acids. Germline V CDR1 and CDR2: SGHNT, YYREEE (reference sequence). Trimming stripped 0 bases from V and 7 bases from J, with 11 bases between. The study's findings and limits: Clonality rose at ibrutinib response, held steady in sustained remission, and fell toward baseline at progression. Sustained-remission and progressing patients diverged in sampling times. Among the clonotypes, public ones were uncommon and contracted or held stable on treatment.

The protocol was immunoSEQ multiplex PCR, while the TCRdb copy is restricted to in-frame clones and leaves out a portion. The sample gives about 200,000 clones, roughly 65% of which show up once; approximately 5.9% is in the top ten. This chain joins TRBV5-4 and TRBJ1-5; D uncertain. The TCR originated in a human donor with chronic lymphocytic leukemia. Sequencing was performed on PBMCs, taken after 12 months of ibrutinib treatment. The CDR3 region is CASSLDSGNQPQHF. CDR3 nucleotide sequence: TGTGCCAGCAGCTTGGATTCTGGGAACCAGCCCCAGCATTTT. The complete variable domain, with remaining parts taken from reference TRBV5-4 and TRBJ1-5, reads ETGVTQSPTHLIKTRGQQVTLRCSSQSGHNTVSWYQQALGQGPQFIFQYYREEENGRGNFPPRFSGLQFPNYSSELNVNALELDDSALYLCASSLDSGNQPQHFGDGTRLSIL.